The 29 T cell receptor beta chains below come from one sample, sequenced in a study of blood T cell repertoires in COVID-19. Sequenced by immunoSEQ multiplex PCR; TCRdb stores in-frame clones only, minus some. The sample yields around 300,000 clones, 75% to 90% seen once. The specimen sequenced was peripheral blood. The receptors derive from a woman in her 70s with acute or convalescent COVID-19.

The chain recombines TRBV6-1 with TRBJ1-1, with D possibly TRBD1 on 6 matching bases. The CDR3 has 16 residues. Trimming removed 3 bases from V and 0 bases from J, with 14 bases in between. CDR1 and CDR2 from the germline V gene are MNHNS and SASEGT. The CDR3 sequence: CASSESWTAMNTEAFF. CDR3 nucleotides: TGTGCCAGCAGTGAGAGTTGGACAGCCATGAACACTGAAGCTTTCTTT.

V gene TRBV3-1 (or the pseudogene TRBV3-2) combines with J gene TRBJ2-2, with D possibly TRBD2 on 7 matching bases. Germline V gene data show CDR1 as LGHDT and CDR2 as YNNKEL (reference sequence). With 4 bases removed from V and 4 bases from J, the gap between germline ends came to 16 bases. The CDR3 covers 16 residues. The CDR3 is CASSRYGEGGTGELFF. In DNA form, the CDR3 reads TGTGCCAGCAGCCGTTACGGGGAGGGGGGCACCGGGGAGCTGTTTTTT.

This chain joins TRBV12-3 or TRBV12-4 and TRBJ1-2; no clear D gene. The CDR3 sequence is 13 residues long. Trimming cost V 3 bases and J 4 bases, with 9 bases left between them. CDR3 loop: CASSLSRPYGYTF. For the CDR3, the DNA is TGTGCCAGCAGTTTGAGCAGGCCCTATGGCTACACCTTC.

As regards this clone: Other DNA sequences in this sample translate to the same CDR3. This sequence joins TRBV6-5 and TRBJ2-2; 10 bases agree with TRBD1. The CDR3 covers 15 residues. V dropped 6 bases and J dropped 2; count of bases not matched to a gene: 3. CDR1 and CDR2 (germline): MNHEY, SVGAGI. In DNA, the CDR3 is TGTGCCAGCAGCCGGACAGGGGGTAACACCGGGGAGCTGTTTTTT. It is translated as CASSRTGGNTGELFF.

The chain recombines TRBV4-1 with TRBJ1-5; D is uncertain. This CDR3 contains 16 residues. Trimming stripped 1 base from V and 6 bases from J, with 16 bases between. Germline CDR1 reads MGHRA; CDR2 reads YSYEKL. The CDR3 here is CASSQGNLLGGQPQHF. The CDR3 nucleotides are TGCGCCAGCAGCCAAGGGAATTTGCTGGGAGGTCAGCCCCAGCATTTT.

The V and J genes are TRBV19 and TRBJ1-6; no definite D call. Germline loops: CDR1 LNHDA, CDR2 SQIVND (reference sequence). The CDR3 extends over 13 amino acids. The V end lost 8 bases, the J end lost 9 bases, and 14 bases lay between the germline ends. For the CDR3, the DNA is TGTGCCAGTTCTCGAACAGAAAGTTCACCCCTCCACTTT. It specifies CASSRTESSPLHF. Full variable domain (missing parts from reference TRBV19 and TRBJ1-6): DGGITQSPKYLFRKEGQNVTLSCEQNLNHDAMYWYRQDPGQGLRLIYYSQIVNDFQKGDIAEGYSVSREKKESFPLTVTSAQKNPTAFYLCASSRTESSPLHFGNGTRLTVT.

The chain combines TRBV7-6 with TRBJ2-7; 8 bases align to TRBD1. This CDR3 comprises 15 residues. J was trimmed by 2 bases and V by 1 base; bases with no gene match: 4. Germline values: CDR1 SGHVS, CDR2 FNYEAQ. For the CDR3, the DNA is TGTGCCAGCAGCTTAGTTGGGACAGGTCCCTACGAGCAGTACTTC. Its protein product is CASSLVGTGPYEQYF.

This clone has more than one count but fewer than ten. The CDR3 DNA is TGTGCCAGCCGGCGGGCCAGCTCCTATAATTCACCCCTCCACTTT. Its protein product is CASRRASSYNSPLHF. The chain is built from TRBV2 and TRBJ1-6, with no clear D. This CDR3 region has 15 residues. V lost 8 bases, J lost 0 bases, and 11 bases lay in between. The germline gives CDR1 SNHLY, CDR2 FYNNEI.

The chain is built from TRBV6-5 and TRBJ1-4, with D perhaps matching TRBD1 (6 bases). The CDR3 has 15 residues. Trimming left V 8 bases short and J 0 bases short, with 13 bases between. Germline V gene sequence: CDR1 MNHEY, CDR2 SVGAGI. The CDR3 is CASARGGATNEKLFF. Written as DNA, the CDR3 is TGTGCCAGCGCCAGAGGGGGAGCAACTAATGAAAAACTGTTTTTT.

The rearrangement uses TRBV10-3 and TRBJ2-5; 10 bases map to TRBD1. V trimming: 8 bases; J trimming: 4 bases; junction bases outside the gene matches: 4. The length of the CDR3 is 13 residues. Germline V gene lookup returns CDR1 ENHRY and CDR2 SYGVKD. CDR3 protein: CAIGDRGLETQYF. The CDR3 region has the DNA TGTGCCATCGGGGACAGGGGATTAGAGACCCAGTACTTC.

The chain uses TRBV23-1 and TRBJ1-2; unclear D gene. TRBV23-1 is an ORF; its function is uncertain. V shed 2 bases and J shed 4 bases, with 14 bases lying between them. The CDR3 extends over 15 amino acids. CDR3 nucleotide sequence: TGCGCCAGCAGTCAACAGGTAAGGTCCTGCTATGGCTACACCTTC. Protein product: CASSQQVRSCYGYTF.

This clone was counted a few times. V is TRBV11-2 and J is TRBJ1-6, with D possibly TRBD1 on 5 matching bases. The germline V gene has CDR1 SGHAT and CDR2 FQNNGV. Between the trimmed V and J ends, which lost 5 bases and 10 bases, there was a span of 18 bases. This CDR3 has 15 residues. The CDR3, as DNA: TGTGCCAGCAGCCCCTCCTCTGGAGGGACCTCACCCCTCCACTTT. It is translated as CASSPSSGGTSPLHF.

V and J are TRBV5-6 and TRBJ2-7; TRBD1 matches 10 bases. The germline V gene has CDR1 SGHDT and CDR2 YYEEEE. J lost 2 bases, V lost 4 bases, and 9 bases had no gene match. The CDR3 contains 16 residues. The CDR3 bases are TGTGCCAGCAGCACCCCCGGGACAGGGGCTCCCTACGAGCAGTACTTC. Protein sequence: CASSTPGTGAPYEQYF.

This clone was counted a few times. The chain couples TRBV7-6 to TRBJ2-7; tentative D call: TRBD1 (6 bases). This CDR3 is 15 amino acids long. The germline V gene has CDR1 SGHVS and CDR2 FNYEAQ. With 1 base removed from V and 0 bases from J, the gap between germline ends came to 10 bases. CDR3 sequence reads: CASSLGQDLSYEQYF. DNA of the CDR3: TGTGCCAGCAGCTTAGGACAGGACCTCTCCTACGAGCAGTACTTC.

This chain uses TRBV14 with TRBJ1-1; 7 nucleotides match TRBD1. This CDR3 comprises 15 residues. Germline V gene data show CDR1 as SGHDN and CDR2 as FVKESK. Losses at the gene ends were 3 bases for V and 0 bases for J; bases not matched to a gene: 4. CDR3 coding DNA: TGTGCCAGCAGCCAGGACACAGGGGTGAACACTGAAGCTTTCTTT. Its translation is CASSQDTGVNTEAFF. Drawing the rest from reference TRBV14 and TRBJ1-1, the complete variable domain is EAGVTQFPSHSVIEKGQTVTLRCDPISGHDNLYWYRRVMGKEIKFLLHFVKESKQDESGMPNNRFLAERTGGTYSTLKVQPAELEDSGVYFCASSQDTGVNTEAFFGQGTRLTVV.

Only one count was recorded for this clone. The chain recombines TRBV6-5 with TRBJ2-4; D possibly corresponds to TRBD1 (6 bases). From germline, CDR1 is MNHEY and CDR2 SVGAGI. The CDR3 contains 11 residues. V lost 8 bases and J lost 13, with 15 bases in between. The CDR3 DNA follows: TGTGCCAGCGAATTACAGGGCCCGCAGTACTTC. Translating gives CASELQGPQYF.

This sequence joins TRBV5-1 and TRBJ2-2, with D maybe TRBD2 (6 bases). The V gene lost 0 bases and the J gene lost 0 bases, with 9 bases spanning the gap. Looked up from germline, CDR1 is SGHRS and CDR2 is YFSETQ. CDR3 length: 16 residues. Here the CDR3 reads CASSLVGGSNTGELFF. CDR3 in DNA: TGCGCCAGCAGCTTGGTGGGGGGATCGAACACCGGGGAGCTGTTTTTT.

Regarding this clone: In the same sample, other DNA sequences code for this CDR3. The rearrangement uses TRBV5-4 and TRBJ1-1, with 8 bases identical to TRBD1. The CDR3 runs 13 residues. V lost 2 bases and J lost 5; bases outside the gene matches: 2. Germline V gene sequence: CDR1 SGHNT, CDR2 YYREEE (reference sequence). The CDR3 here is CASSLQGGTEAFF. CDR3 nucleotide sequence: TGTGCCAGCAGCTTACAGGGGGGAACTGAAGCTTTCTTT.

In regard to this clone: A read error may account for a junction end that differs from germline. V and J are TRBV7-7 and TRBJ2-5; 7 positions match TRBD2. The CDR3 extends over 14 amino acids. CDR1 is SSHAT and CDR2 is FNYEAQ in the germline V gene (reference sequence). For the CDR3, the DNA is TGTGCTAGCACCCAATCGTTTGGGGAGGGGACCCAGTACTTC. It encodes CASTQSFGEGTQYF. The full variable domain, its missing parts supplied by reference TRBV7-7 and TRBJ2-5, is GAGVSQSPRYKVTKRGQDVTLRCDPISSHATLYWYQQALGQGPEFLTYFNYEAQPDKSGLPSDRFSAERPEGSISTLTIQRTEQRDSAMYRCASTQSFGEGTQYFGPGTRLLVL.

The V gene is TRBV6-7, the J gene TRBJ1-6, with unresolved D. TRBV6-7 is flagged as an ORF with uncertain function. V lost 4 bases, J lost 7 bases, and 8 bases lay in between. This CDR3 is built from 13 residues. CDR3 protein: CASSCRTNSPLHF. DNA of the CDR3: TGTGCCAGCAGTTGTAGAACCAATTCACCCCTCCACTTT.

This sequence joins TRBV6-5 and TRBJ1-5, with 7 bases that match TRBD1. Trimming cost V 4 bases and J 0 bases; bases outside gene matches: 3. CDR1 and CDR2 (germline): MNHEY, SVGAGI. The CDR3 loop spans 15 amino acids. DNA for the CDR3: TGTGCCAGCAGTTCCAGGGGGTCTAGCAATCAGCCCCAGCATTTT. Translated: CASSSRGSSNQPQHF.

The chain couples TRBV25-1 to TRBJ1-1, with D perhaps matching TRBD1 (5 bases). Trimming stripped 1 base from V and 0 bases from J, with 6 bases between. The CDR3 is made up of 14 amino acids. Germline assignment: CDR1 MGHDK and CDR2 SYGVNS. The CDR3 here is CASSESGMNTEAFF. DNA of the CDR3: TGTGCCAGCAGTGAATCAGGGATGAACACTGAAGCTTTCTTT.

V usage is TRBV4-2 and J usage is TRBJ2-3; D not resolved. The CDR3 consists of 14 residues. Trimming took off 0 bases at V and 6 bases at J, with 10 bases between the two ends. The germline V gene encodes CDR1 LGHNA and CDR2 YNFKEQ. The DNA of the CDR3 is TGTGCCAGCAGCCAAGAAACCTCTCGGGATACGCAGTATTTT. Amino acids: CASSQETSRDTQYF.

The genes are TRBV2 and TRBJ2-1; TRBD1 matches at 7 bases. The CDR3 contains 10 residues. The J segment lost 12 bases and the V segment lost 4 bases, leaving 0 bases of the junction unmatched. Germline CDR1 is SNHLY and CDR2 is FYNNEI. The CDR3 spells CASSGDRQFF. The CDR3 nucleotides read TGTGCCAGCAGTGGGGACAGGCAGTTCTTC.

The chain carries TRBV27 and TRBJ1-1, with D perhaps matching TRBD1 (6 bases). There are 13 residues in the CDR3. Deletions cut 3 bases from V and 12 bases from J, with 17 bases between. Germline V gene lookup returns CDR1 MNHEY and CDR2 SMNVEV (reference sequence). The CDR3 is CASSLRQELKTFF. In DNA form, the CDR3 reads TGTGCCAGCAGTTTGAGACAGGAACTTAAGACTTTCTTT.

This clone was detected a few times. The gene calls are TRBV25-1 and TRBJ1-3; D is uncertain. Deletions cut 8 bases from V and 4 bases from J, with 15 bases between. The CDR3 length is 14 residues. CDR1 is MGHDK, CDR2 SYGVNS, per germline. In DNA form, the CDR3 reads TGTGCCAGCGTGAGCGAGGATTCGGGAAACACCATATATTTT. Its protein is CASVSEDSGNTIYF.

This chain connects TRBV20-1 to TRBJ1-1; 8 positions agree with TRBD1. V gave up 6 bases and J gave up 9 bases; unmatched junction bases: 6. The CDR3 runs to 11 residues. CDR1 is DFQATT and CDR2 is SNEGSKA in the germline V gene (reference sequence). Written as DNA, the CDR3 is TGCAGTGCGGATGGACAGGGAAAAGCTTTCTTT. Its protein is CSADGQGKAFF.

The J gene is TRBJ1-3, the V gene TRBV4-2, with D maybe TRBD1 (5 bases). This CDR3 has 17 amino acids. The germline V and J ends were trimmed by 1 base and 0 bases, with 13 bases remaining between them. The germline CDR1 and CDR2 sequences are LGHNA and YNFKEQ. In DNA, the CDR3 is TGTGCCAGCAGCCAAGTACGGCCCGGGGGCTCTGGAAACACCATATATTTT. This sequence encodes CASSQVRPGGSGNTIYF.

This clone came up a few times. This chain connects TRBV5-1 to TRBJ2-3; D might be TRBD2 (5 bases). CDR3 length: 15 amino acids. The V gene lost 0 bases and the J gene lost 5 bases, with 13 bases spanning the gap. Germline lookup yields CDR1 SGHRS and CDR2 YFSETQ. The CDR3 bases are TGCGCCAGCAGCTTGGGGCGGGTACGGGGAGATACGCAGTATTTT. It encodes CASSLGRVRGDTQYF.